The sequence of this T cell receptor (beta chain) was determined in a study of blood T cells in healthy people across ages. Whole-study results and caveats: Diversity estimates from one million T cells were considered underestimates. Per million T cells, the diversity of TCR beta decreased roughly linearly as age advanced.

Details on this clonotype: Antigen unknown.

Samples each had at least 5.5 micrograms of total RNA extracted. The CDR3 is 16 residues long. Germline CDR1 is LGHDT and CDR2 is YNNKEL (reference sequence). V lost 2 bases and J lost 0, with 14 bases in between. Combining a sample-barcoded 5' primer with a J-beta primer mix, a second PCR ran for about 7 to 12 cycles. A template-switch adaptor that had 12 random nucleotides put a tag on each cDNA molecule. TCRdb analysed the 5' RACE reads with MiXCR anew, one entry per CDR3 protein. The sample comprises about 1.4 million distinct CDR3 sequences, roughly 60% of which are singletons, and 6.5% to 8% rests with the top ten.

The J gene is TRBJ2-7, the V gene TRBV3-1; D remains unclear. The sample taken for sequencing was blood. This TCR derives from a man younger than 30 in good health. The CDR3 DNA reads TGTGCCAGCAGCCAATTGTTAAGCCAACTCTCCTACGAGCAGTACTTC. It encodes CASSQLLSQLSYEQYF.